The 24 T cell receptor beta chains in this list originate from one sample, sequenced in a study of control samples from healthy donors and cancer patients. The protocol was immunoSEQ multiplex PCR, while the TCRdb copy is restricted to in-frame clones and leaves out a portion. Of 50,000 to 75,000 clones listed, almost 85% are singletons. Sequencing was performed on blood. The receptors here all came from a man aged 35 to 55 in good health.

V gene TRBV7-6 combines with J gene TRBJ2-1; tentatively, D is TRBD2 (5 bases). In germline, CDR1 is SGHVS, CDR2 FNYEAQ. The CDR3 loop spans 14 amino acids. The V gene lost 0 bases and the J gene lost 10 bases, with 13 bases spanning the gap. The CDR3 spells CASSLALREREQFF. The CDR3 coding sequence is TGTGCCAGCAGCTTAGCGCTACGGGAACGGGAGCAGTTCTTC.

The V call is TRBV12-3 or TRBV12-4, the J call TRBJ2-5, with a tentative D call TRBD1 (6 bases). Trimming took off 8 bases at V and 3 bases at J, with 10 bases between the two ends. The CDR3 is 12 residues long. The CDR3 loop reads CASVGAKETQYF. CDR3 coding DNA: TGTGCCAGCGTGGGGGCCAAAGAGACCCAGTACTTC.

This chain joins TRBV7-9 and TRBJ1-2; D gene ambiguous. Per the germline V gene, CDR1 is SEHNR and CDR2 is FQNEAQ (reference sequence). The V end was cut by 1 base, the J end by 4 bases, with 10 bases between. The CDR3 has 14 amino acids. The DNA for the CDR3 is TGTGCCAGCAGCTTAGACAATGGCGCCTATGGCTACACCTTC. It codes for CASSLDNGAYGYTF.

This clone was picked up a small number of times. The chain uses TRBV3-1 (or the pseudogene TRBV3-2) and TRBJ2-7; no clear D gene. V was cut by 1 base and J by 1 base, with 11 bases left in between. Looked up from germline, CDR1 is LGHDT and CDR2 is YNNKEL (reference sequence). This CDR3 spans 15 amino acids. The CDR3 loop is CASSQGLAASYEQYF. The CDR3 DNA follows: TGTGCCAGCAGCCAAGGGCTGGCAGCGTCCTACGAGCAGTACTTC.

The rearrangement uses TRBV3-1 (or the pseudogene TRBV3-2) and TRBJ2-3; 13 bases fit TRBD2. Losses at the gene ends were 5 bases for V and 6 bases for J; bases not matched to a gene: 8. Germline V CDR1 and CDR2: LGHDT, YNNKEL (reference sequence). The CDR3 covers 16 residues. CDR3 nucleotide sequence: TGTGCCAGCAGCTTAGGACTAGCGGGGGCGACTGATACGCAGTATTTT. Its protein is CASSLGLAGATDTQYF.

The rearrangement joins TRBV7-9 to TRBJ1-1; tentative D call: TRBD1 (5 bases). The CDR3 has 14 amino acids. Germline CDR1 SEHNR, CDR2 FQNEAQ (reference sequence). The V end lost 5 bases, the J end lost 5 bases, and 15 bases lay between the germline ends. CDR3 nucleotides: TGTGCCAGCAGCCTGACGGCAGGGCGGACTGAAGCTTTCTTT. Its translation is CASSLTAGRTEAFF.

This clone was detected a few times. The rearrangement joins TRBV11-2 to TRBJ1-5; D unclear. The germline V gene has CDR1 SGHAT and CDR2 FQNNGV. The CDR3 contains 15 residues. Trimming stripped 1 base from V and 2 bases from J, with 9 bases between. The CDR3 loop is CASSLGGNGNQPQHF. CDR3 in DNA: TGTGCCAGCAGCTTAGGGGGTAATGGCAATCAGCCCCAGCATTTT.

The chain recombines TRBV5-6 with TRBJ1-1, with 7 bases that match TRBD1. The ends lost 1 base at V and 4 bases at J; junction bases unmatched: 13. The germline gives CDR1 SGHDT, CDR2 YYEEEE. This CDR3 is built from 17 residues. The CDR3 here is CASSLRQGGGLSTEAFF. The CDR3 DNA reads TGTGCCAGCAGCTTGAGACAGGGTGGAGGTCTGAGCACTGAAGCTTTCTTT.

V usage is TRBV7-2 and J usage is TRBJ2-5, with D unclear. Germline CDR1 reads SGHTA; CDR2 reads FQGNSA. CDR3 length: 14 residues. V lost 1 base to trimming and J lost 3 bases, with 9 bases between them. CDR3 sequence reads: CASSLGVLKETQYF. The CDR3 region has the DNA TGTGCCAGCAGCTTAGGGGTCCTGAAAGAGACCCAGTACTTC. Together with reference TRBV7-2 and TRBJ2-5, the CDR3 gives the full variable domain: GAGVSQSPSNKVTEKGKDVELRCDPISGHTALYWYRQSLGQGLEFLIYFQGNSAPDKSGLPSDRFSAERTGGSVSTLTIQRTQQEDSAVYLCASSLGVLKETQYFGPGTRLLVL.

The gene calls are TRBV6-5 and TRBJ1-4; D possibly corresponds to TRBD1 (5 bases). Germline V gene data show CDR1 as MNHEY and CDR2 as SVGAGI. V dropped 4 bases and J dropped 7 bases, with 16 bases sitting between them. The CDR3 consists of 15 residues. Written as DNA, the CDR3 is TGTGCCAGCAGTTTAATGACAGCCGACGGTGAAAAACTGTTTTTT. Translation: CASSLMTADGEKLFF.

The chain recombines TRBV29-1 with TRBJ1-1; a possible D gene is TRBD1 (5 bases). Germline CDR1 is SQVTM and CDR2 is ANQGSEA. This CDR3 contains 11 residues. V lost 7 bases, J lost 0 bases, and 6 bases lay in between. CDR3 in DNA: TGCAGCGGCAGGGTGAACACTGAAGCTTTCTTT. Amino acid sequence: CSGRVNTEAFF.

The DNA of the CDR3 is TGTGCCAGCAGTGCGTTTAGGGTGGAAGGTCAGCCCCAGCATTTT. Translated, it gives CASSAFRVEGQPQHF. The chain has TRBV2 and TRBJ1-5; D uncertain. The ends were cut back, 4 bases at V and 6 bases at J, with 16 bases in the middle. CDR3 size: 15 residues. The germline gives CDR1 SNHLY, CDR2 FYNNEI.

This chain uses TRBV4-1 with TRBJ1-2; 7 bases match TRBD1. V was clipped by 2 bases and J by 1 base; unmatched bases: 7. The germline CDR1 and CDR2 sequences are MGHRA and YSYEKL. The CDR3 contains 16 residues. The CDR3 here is CASSQLDRLGNYGYTF. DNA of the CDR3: TGCGCCAGCAGCCAATTGGACAGGCTGGGTAACTATGGCTACACCTTC.

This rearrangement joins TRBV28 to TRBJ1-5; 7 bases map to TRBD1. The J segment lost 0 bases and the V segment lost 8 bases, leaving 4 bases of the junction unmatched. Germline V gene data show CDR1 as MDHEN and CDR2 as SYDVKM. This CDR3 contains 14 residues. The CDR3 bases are TGTGCCAGCGGACAGGTATATAGCAATCAGCCCCAGCATTTT. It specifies CASGQVYSNQPQHF.

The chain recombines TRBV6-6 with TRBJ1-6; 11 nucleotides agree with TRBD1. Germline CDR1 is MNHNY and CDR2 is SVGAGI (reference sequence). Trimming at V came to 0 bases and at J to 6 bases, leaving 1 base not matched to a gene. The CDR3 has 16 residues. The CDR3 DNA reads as TGTGCCAGCAGTTACTCCGGGACAGGGGGTAATTCACCCCTCCACTTT. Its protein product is CASSYSGTGGNSPLHF.

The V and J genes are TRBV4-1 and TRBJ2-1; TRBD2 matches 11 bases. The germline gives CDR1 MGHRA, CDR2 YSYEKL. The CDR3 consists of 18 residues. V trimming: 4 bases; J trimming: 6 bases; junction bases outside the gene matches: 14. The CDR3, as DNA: TGCGCCAGCAGCCCTAAACAGGCCGGGACTAGCGGTTTCAATGAGCAGTTCTTC. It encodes CASSPKQAGTSGFNEQFF.

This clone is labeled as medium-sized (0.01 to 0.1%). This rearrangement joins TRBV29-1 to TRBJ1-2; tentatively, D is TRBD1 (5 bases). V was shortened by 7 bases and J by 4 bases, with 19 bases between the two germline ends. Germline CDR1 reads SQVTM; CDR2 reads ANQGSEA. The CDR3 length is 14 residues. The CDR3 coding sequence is TGCAGCGCCCTGCCGGGGCACAGACGCTATGGCTACACCTTC. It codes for CSALPGHRRYGYTF. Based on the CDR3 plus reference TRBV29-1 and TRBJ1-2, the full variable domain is SAVISQKPSRDICQRGTSLTIQCQVDSQVTMMFWYRQQPGQSLTLIATANQGSEATYESGFVIDKFPISRPNLTFSTLTVSNMSPEDSSIYLCSALPGHRRYGYTFGSGTRLTVV.

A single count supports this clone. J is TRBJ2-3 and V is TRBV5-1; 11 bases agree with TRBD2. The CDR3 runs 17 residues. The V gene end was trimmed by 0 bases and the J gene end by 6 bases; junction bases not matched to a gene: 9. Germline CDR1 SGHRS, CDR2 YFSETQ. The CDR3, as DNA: TGCGCCAGCAGCTTGGCCATCGGGGTAGCGGGAGGGGATACGCAGTATTTT. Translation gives CASSLAIGVAGGDTQYF.

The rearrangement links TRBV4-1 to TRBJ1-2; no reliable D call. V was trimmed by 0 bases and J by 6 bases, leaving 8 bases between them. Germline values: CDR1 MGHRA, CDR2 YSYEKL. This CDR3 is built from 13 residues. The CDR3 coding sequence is TGCGCCAGCAGCCAAGATCCAGGAGATGGCTACACCTTC. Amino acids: CASSQDPGDGYTF.

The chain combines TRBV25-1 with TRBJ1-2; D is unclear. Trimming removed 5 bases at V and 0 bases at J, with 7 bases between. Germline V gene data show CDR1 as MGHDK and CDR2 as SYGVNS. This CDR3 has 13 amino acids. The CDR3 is CASSTTANYGYTF. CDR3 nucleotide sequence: TGTGCCAGCAGTACAACGGCTAACTATGGCTACACCTTC.

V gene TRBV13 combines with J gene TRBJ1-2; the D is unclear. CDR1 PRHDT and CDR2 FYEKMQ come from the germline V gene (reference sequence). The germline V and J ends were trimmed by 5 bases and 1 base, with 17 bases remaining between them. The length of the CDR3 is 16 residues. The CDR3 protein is CASSTPGPPINYGYTF. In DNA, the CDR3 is TGTGCCAGCAGCACCCCGGGCCCTCCGATTAACTATGGCTACACCTTC.

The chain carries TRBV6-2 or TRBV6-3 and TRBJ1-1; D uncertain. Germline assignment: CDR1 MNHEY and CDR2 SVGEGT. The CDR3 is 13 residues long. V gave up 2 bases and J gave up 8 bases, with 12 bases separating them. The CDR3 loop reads CASSYRDQQEAFF. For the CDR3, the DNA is TGTGCCAGCAGTTACCGGGATCAACAGGAAGCTTTCTTT.

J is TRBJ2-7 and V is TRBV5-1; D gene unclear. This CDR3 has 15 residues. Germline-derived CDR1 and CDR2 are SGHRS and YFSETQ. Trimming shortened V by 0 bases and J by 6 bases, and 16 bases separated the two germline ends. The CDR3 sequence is CASSLESLVSGEQYF. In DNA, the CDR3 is TGCGCCAGCAGCTTGGAATCCCTAGTATCAGGCGAGCAGTACTTC.

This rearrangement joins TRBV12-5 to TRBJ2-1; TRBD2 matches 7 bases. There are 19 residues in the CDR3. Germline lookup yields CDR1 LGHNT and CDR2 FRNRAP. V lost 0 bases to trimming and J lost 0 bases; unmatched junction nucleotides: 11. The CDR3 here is CASGLVRGPGGSSYNEQFF. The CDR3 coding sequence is TGTGCTAGTGGTTTGGTACGGGGCCCTGGCGGGAGCTCCTACAATGAGCAGTTCTTC.